This note documents a single T cell receptor beta chain sequence. The authors ran a second PCR of about 6 to 11 cycles using a sample-barcoded 5' primer and a J-beta primer mix. TCRdb reprocessed the 5' RACE reads via MiXCR and lists one record per CDR3 protein. Of hundreds of thousands of distinct CDR3 sequences listed, 55% to 75% are singletons. This CDR3 region has 16 residues. In germline, CDR1 is MDHEN, CDR2 SYDVKM. V lost 3 bases and J lost 8; bases outside the gene matches: 13. The entry originates in a study of blood T cells in healthy people across ages. The TCR comes from a man aged 25 to 40 in good health. This sequence joins TRBV28 and TRBJ2-1; the match to TRBD2 covers 7 bases. Sequences were obtained from blood. CDR3: CASSFRGNSGFDEQFF. The CDR3 DNA reads TGTGCCAGCAGTTTCCGCGGGAATAGCGGGTTCGATGAGCAGTTCTTC.